The entry below gives a single T cell receptor beta chain sequence along with its context. Assay used: immunoSEQ multiplex PCR; TCRdb lists only in-frame clones, some missing. The sample consists of some 93,000 clones, approximately 86% of them appearing once. The CDR3 covers 14 residues. CDR1 KGHSH and CDR2 LQKENI come from the germline V gene. Deletions cut 3 bases from V and 1 base from J, with 9 bases between. Time point defined: cycle 4 day 1 (C4D1), after 6 weeks of nivolumab. Each patient's relapse followed autologous stem cell transplantation, and brentuximab vedotin exposure varied. The data were obtained in a study of PD-1 blockade in classical Hodgkin lymphoma.

The starting material was peripheral blood mononuclear cells (PBMCs), obtained before the fourth cycle of nivolumab. The receptor comes from a human donor with classical Hodgkin lymphoma. The chain recombines TRBV18 with TRBJ1-1; D might be TRBD1 (5 bases). The CDR3, as DNA: TGTGCCAGCTCACCGGCAGGGTCGAACACTGAAGCTTTCTTT. It encodes CASSPAGSNTEAFF.